Presented here are 5 T cell receptor beta chains from one specimen sequenced in a study of early T cells in non-severe SARS-CoV-2 infection. TCRdb used MiXCR to reprocess the 5' RACE reads, holding one entry per CDR3 protein. The repertoire holds about 22,000 distinct CDR3 sequences, with under 5.5% as singletons. Sequenced sample: whole blood. These receptors all come from an adult who was a healthcare worker with PCR-confirmed SARS-CoV-2 infection or an uninfected control (not recorded which).

This clonotype was detected a few times. CDR3 protein: CASSWGLSREQYF. The CDR3 bases are TGTGCCAGCAGTTGGGGCCTAAGCCGCGAGCAGTACTTC. The V call is TRBV7-9, the J call TRBJ2-7; a possible D gene is TRBD1 (5 bases). CDR1 SEHNR and CDR2 FQNEAQ come from the germline V gene (reference sequence). CDR3 length: 13 residues. Trimming removed 6 bases at V and 6 bases at J, with 15 bases between.

This clonotype was detected many times. This chain uses TRBV29-1 with TRBJ2-5; D remains unclear. The CDR3 loop spans 13 amino acids. Trimming shortened V by 1 base and J by 5 bases, and 11 bases separated the two germline ends. CDR1 and CDR2 from the germline V gene are SQVTM and ANQGSEA. CDR3 DNA sequence: TGCAGCGTTGAAGGCCCAGCCCGTGAGACCCAGTACTTC. Its protein product is CSVEGPARETQYF.

This clonotype was recorded at least ten times. The gene calls are TRBV12-5 and TRBJ2-2; the D gene is possibly TRBD1 (6 bases). The CDR3 sequence is 15 residues long. Trimming took 1 base from V and 3 from J, leaving 9 bases between them. The germline CDR1 and CDR2 sequences are LGHNT and FRNRAP. The CDR3 protein is CASGLGQADTGELFF. The CDR3 bases are TGTGCTAGTGGTTTGGGACAGGCAGACACCGGGGAGCTGTTTTTT.

This clonotype was counted ten times or more. This CDR3 is CASSAGGASETQYF. The CDR3 nucleotides read TGTGCCAGCAGCGCCGGGGGGGCGAGCGAGACCCAGTACTTC. The rearrangement links TRBV7-3 to TRBJ2-5; 8 nucleotides line up with TRBD2. Germline assignment: CDR1 SGHTA and CDR2 FQGTGA. The CDR3 contains 14 residues. With 5 bases clipped from V and 5 bases from J, the junction kept 7 bases outside the gene matches.

The sample holds many counts of this clonotype. The gene calls are TRBV12-3 or TRBV12-4 and TRBJ2-1; D is undetermined. V was trimmed by 7 bases and J by 9 bases, leaving 19 bases between them. The CDR3 has 14 residues. DNA of the CDR3: TGTGCCAGCACGACTGCTGGAACCCTCGGTGAGCAGTTCTTC. It specifies CASTTAGTLGEQFF.